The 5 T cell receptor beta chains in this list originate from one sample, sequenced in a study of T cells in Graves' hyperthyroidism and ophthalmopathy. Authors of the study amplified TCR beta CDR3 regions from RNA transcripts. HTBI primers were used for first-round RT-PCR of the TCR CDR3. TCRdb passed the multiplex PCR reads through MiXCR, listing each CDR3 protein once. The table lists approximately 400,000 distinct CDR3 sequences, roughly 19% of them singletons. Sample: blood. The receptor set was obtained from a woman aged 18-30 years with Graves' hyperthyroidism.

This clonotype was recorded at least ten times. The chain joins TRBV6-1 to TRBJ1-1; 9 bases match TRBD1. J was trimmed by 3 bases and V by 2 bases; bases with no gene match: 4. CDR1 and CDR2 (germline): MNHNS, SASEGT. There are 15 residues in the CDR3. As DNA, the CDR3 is TGTGCCAGCAGTGAATTCCGGACAGGGGACACTGAAGCTTTCTTT. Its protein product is CASSEFRTGDTEAFF.

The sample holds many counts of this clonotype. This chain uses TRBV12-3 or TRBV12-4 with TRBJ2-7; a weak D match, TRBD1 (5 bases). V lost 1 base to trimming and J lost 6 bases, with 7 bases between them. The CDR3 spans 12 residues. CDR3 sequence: CASSLVDSEQYF. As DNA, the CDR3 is TGTGCCAGCAGTTTAGTAGACAGCGAGCAGTACTTC.

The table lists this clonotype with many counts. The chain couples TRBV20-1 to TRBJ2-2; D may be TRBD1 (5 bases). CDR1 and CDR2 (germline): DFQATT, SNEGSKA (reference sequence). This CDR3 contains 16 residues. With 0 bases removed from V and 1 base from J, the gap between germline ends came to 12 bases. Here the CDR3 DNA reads TGCAGTGCTAGAGATGTCTCTCAGGGGAACACCGGGGAGCTGTTTTTT. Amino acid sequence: CSARDVSQGNTGELFF.

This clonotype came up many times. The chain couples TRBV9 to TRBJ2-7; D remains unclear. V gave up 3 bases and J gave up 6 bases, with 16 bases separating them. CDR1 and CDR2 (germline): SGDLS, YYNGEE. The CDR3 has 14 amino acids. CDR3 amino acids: CASSAPGTAAEQYF. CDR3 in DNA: TGTGCCAGCAGCGCTCCGGGTACGGCGGCCGAGCAGTACTTC.

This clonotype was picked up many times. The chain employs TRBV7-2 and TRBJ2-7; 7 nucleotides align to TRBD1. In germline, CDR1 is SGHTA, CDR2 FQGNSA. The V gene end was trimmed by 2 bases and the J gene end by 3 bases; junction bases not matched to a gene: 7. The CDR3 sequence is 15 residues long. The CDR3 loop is CASSLLPGTVYEQYF. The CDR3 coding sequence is TGTGCCAGCAGCTTACTACCAGGGACAGTCTACGAGCAGTACTTC. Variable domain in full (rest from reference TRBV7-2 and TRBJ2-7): GAGVSQSPSNKVTEKGKDVELRCDPISGHTALYWYRQSLGQGLEFLIYFQGNSAPDKSGLPSDRFSAERTGGSVSTLTIQRTQQEDSAVYLCASSLLPGTVYEQYFGPGTRLTVT.